Following are 7 T cell receptor beta chains from one sample sequenced in a study of cytomegalovirus exposure and HLA in healthy donors. Profiling relied on immunoSEQ multiplex PCR, and the TCRdb table lists in-frame clones only, not all of them. The sample lists 250,000 to 300,000 clones, about 86% occurring once. Sequenced material: PBMCs. The receptors stem from a woman between 18 and 30 years old in good health and CMV-seronegative.

The V call is TRBV6-1, the J call TRBJ1-5; D gene ambiguous. Looked up from germline, CDR1 is MNHNS and CDR2 is SASEGT. Trimming left V 6 bases short and J 6 bases short, with 18 bases between. This CDR3 has 15 residues. CDR3 residues: CASRIPGGIGQPQHF. The CDR3 nucleotides are TGTGCCAGCAGAATACCAGGCGGGATAGGTCAGCCCCAGCATTTT.

The gene calls are TRBV7-8 and TRBJ1-3, with D perhaps TRBD1 (6 bases). With 1 base removed from V and 6 bases from J, the gap between germline ends came to 10 bases. The CDR3 is 14 residues long. CDR1 SGHVS and CDR2 FQNEAQ come from the germline V gene. The CDR3 sequence is CASSLVGGANTIYF. The CDR3 DNA is TGTGCCAGCAGCTTAGTTGGGGGCGCAAACACCATATATTTT.

V and J are TRBV11-2 and TRBJ2-3; 7 nucleotides match TRBD2. Germline values: CDR1 SGHAT, CDR2 FQNNGV. The CDR3 has 16 amino acids. The J segment lost 6 bases and the V segment lost 1 base, leaving 10 bases of the junction unmatched. CDR3 coding DNA: TGTGCCAGCAGCTTAGCTCGCGGCGGGGGAGGGGATACGCAGTATTTT. As protein: CASSLARGGGGDTQYF.

V usage is TRBV2 and J usage is TRBJ1-1; D perhaps matches TRBD1 (6 bases). Trimming took 4 bases from V and 9 from J, leaving 15 bases between them. Germline V gives CDR1 SNHLY, CDR2 FYNNEI. This CDR3 is built from 13 residues. DNA for the CDR3: TGTGCCAGCAGTGGCCGGTGGGGGCAGAAAGCTTTCTTT. This codes for CASSGRWGQKAFF.

The V and J genes are TRBV7-8 and TRBJ1-5, with D possibly being TRBD1 (5 bases). CDR1 and CDR2 from the germline V gene are SGHVS and FQNEAQ. The CDR3 is made up of 13 amino acids. V lost 5 bases and J lost 5, with 10 bases in between. The CDR3 bases are TGTGCCAGCAGCCCAGCGGGGGATCAGCCCCAGCATTTT. Protein sequence: CASSPAGDQPQHF.

This clone has just a few counts. The CDR3 DNA is TGTGCCAGCAGCACGGGAGACAGAGGCTATGGCTACACCTTC. This sequence encodes CASSTGDRGYGYTF. V and J are TRBV7-8 and TRBJ1-2; possible D gene TRBD1, 5 bases. The ends were cut back, 5 bases at V and 4 bases at J, with 14 bases in the middle. Germline CDR1 is SGHVS and CDR2 is FQNEAQ. There are 14 residues in the CDR3.

This chain connects TRBV15 to TRBJ2-1; 8 nucleotides agree with TRBD2. CDR3 length: 13 residues. The germline V gene encodes CDR1 LNHNV and CDR2 YYDKDF (reference sequence). V shed 8 bases, J shed 3 bases, and the junction held 3 bases outside the gene matches. This chain's CDR3 is CATSGGGYNEQFF. The CDR3 nucleotides are TGTGCCACCTCGGGGGGGGGCTACAATGAGCAGTTCTTC.